This entry features one TCR beta chain sequence. The data are from a study of blood T cell repertoires in COVID-19. At the level of the study: Whether acute or convalescent, the COVID-19 samples came from the United States, Italy and Spain.

The germline CDR1 and CDR2 sequences are SGHAT and FQNNGV. CDR3 length equals 14 residues. Trimming stripped 1 base from V and 2 bases from J, with 8 bases between. Per the authors' pipeline: Nucleated cell number was recorded as an estimate derived from reference gene primer amplification. Here immunoSEQ multiplex PCR was the method, and the copy in TCRdb shows in-frame clones only, minus some. Clone size and V and J calls were adopted from that table, with D and trimming inferred from the DNA. The sample yields fewer than 250,000 clones, 65% to 90% seen once. The rearrangement joins TRBV11-2 to TRBJ1-2, with D unresolved. The sample taken for sequencing was peripheral blood. This clonotype was obtained from a man aged 45-65 years with acute or convalescent COVID-19. The CDR3 DNA sequence: TGTGCCAGCAGCTTAGGGGAGAGAAACTATGGCTACACCTTC. The encoded protein is CASSLGERNYGYTF.